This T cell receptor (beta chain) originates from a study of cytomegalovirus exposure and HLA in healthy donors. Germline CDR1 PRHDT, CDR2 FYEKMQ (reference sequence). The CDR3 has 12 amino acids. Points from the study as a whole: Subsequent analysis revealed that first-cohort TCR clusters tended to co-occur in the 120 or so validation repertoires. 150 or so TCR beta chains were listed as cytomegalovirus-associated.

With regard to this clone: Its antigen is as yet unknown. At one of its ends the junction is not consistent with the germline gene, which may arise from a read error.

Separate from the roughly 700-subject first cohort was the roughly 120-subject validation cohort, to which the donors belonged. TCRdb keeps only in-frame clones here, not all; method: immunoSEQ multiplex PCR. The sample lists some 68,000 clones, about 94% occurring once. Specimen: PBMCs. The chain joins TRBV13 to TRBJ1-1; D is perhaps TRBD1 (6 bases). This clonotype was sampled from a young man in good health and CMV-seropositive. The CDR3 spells CASSLGGAEAFF. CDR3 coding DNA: TGTGCCAGCTCCCTAGGGGGGGCTGAGGCTTTCTTT.